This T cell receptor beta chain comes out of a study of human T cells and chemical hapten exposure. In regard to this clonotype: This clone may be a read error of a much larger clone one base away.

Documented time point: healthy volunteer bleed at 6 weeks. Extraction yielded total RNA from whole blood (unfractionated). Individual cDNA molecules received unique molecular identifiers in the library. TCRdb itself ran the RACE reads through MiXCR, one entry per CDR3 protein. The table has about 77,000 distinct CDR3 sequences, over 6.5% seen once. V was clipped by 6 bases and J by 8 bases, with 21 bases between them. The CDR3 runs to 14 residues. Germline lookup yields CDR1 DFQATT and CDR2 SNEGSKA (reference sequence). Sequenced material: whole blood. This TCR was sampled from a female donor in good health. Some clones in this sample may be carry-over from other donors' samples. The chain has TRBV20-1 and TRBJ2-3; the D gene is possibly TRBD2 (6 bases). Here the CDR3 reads CSAKGLVGGGTQYF. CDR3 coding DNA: TGCAGTGCAAAGGGACTGGTGGGGGGTGGTACGCAGTATTTT.